The rows below give T cell receptor beta chains drawn from one sample of a study of blood T cell repertoires in COVID-19. The assay was immunoSEQ multiplex PCR, and TCRdb's table has in-frame clones only and misses some. Seen here are roughly 280,000 clones, around nine tenths observed once, and the top ten hold 8.5% to 9%. Sequenced input: peripheral blood. The receptors shown here come from a man in his forties or fifties with active or convalescent COVID-19. CDR3s include the opening cysteine and the closing phenylalanine or tryptophan. A row's size may be missing; if present it is once, few, many or a size class.

V: TRBV6-1; size: once; J: TRBJ2-1; CDR3: CASSAPGVRSPGIYEQFF
V: TRBV2; size: NA; J: TRBJ1-4; CDR3: CASRMPLTARGEKLFF
V: TRBV6-2/TRBV6-3; size: NA; J: TRBJ2-7; CDR3: CASSDFNILTGGVYEQYF
V: TRBV23-1; size: NA; J: TRBJ2-2; CDR3: CAPPRAGCHPGELFF
V: TRBV30; size: NA; J: TRBJ2-3; CDR3: CAWSKKGDTQYF
V: TRBV12-3/TRBV12-4; size: once; J: TRBJ2-7; CDR3: CASRPGGGYEQYF
V: TRBV27; size: NA; J: TRBJ2-1; CDR3: CASHRPGSYNEQFF
V: TRBV29-1; size: NA; J: TRBJ1-2; CDR3: CSVRTGDYGYTF
V: TRBV10-1; size: NA; J: TRBJ1-1; CDR3: CASSQQGIHTEAFF
V: TRBV15; size: once; J: TRBJ1-1; CDR3: CATSRDFTDFDTEAFF
V: TRBV24-1; size: NA; J: TRBJ2-3; CDR3: CATSSQGTDTQYF
V: TRBV7-3; size: NA; J: TRBJ1-6; CDR3: CASSLTGDSPLHF
V: TRBV28; size: once; J: TRBJ2-3; CDR3: CASTLTGSPDTQYF
V: TRBV12-5; size: NA; J: TRBJ1-1; CDR3: CASDPDRGEAFF
V: TRBV5-1; size: once; J: TRBJ1-3; CDR3: CASSLHHSTGTGNTIYF